The sequence of this TCR beta chain was determined in a study of CD8 T cells in ankylosing spondylitis. Findings of the study overall: CD8+ cells made up the disease-linked clones, which were relatively rare in peripheral blood. The clones that were linked to disease were reported to be significantly enriched in matched synovial fluid samples from ankylosing spondylitis patients. What appeared characteristic of ankylosing spondylitis blood was a TCR beta motif of fewer than ten highly homologous variants.

This clonotype was detected only a few times. Its target is unknown. Germline-derived CDR1 and CDR2 are SEHNR and FQNEAQ (reference sequence). V trimming: 1 base; J trimming: 3 bases; junction bases outside the gene matches: 9. This CDR3 is 16 amino acids long. Using quantitative 5'-RACE with molecular barcodes, the authors made TCR beta libraries. MiXCR was run by TCRdb on the 5' RACE reads, yielding one entry per CDR3 protein. The repertoire consists of roughly 160,000 distinct CDR3 sequences, with 9.8% occurring once and the leading ten covering about 14%. V usage is TRBV7-9 and J usage is TRBJ2-7, with 7 bases that match TRBD2. This TCR was sampled from a female donor with ankylosing spondylitis or in good health (not recorded which). Material for sequencing was blood, either unsorted or a sorted T cell fraction (not recorded which). In DNA form, the CDR3 reads TGTGCCAGCAGCTTAGTAGGGCTAGCGGCTCACTACGAGCAGTACTTC. Protein product: CASSLVGLAAHYEQYF. The full variable domain, in which reference TRBV7-9 and TRBJ2-7 provide the parts outside the CDR3, is DTGVSQNPRHKITKRGQNVTFRCDPISEHNRLYWYRQTLGQGPEFLTYFQNEAQLEKSRLLSDRFSAERPKGSFSTLEIQRTEQGDSAMYLCASSLVGLAAHYEQYFGPGTRLTVT.